These 17 T cell receptor beta chains were all obtained from the same sample, sequenced in a study of response to subunit inactivated influenza vaccine. Each CDR3 protein gets one entry after TCRdb re-called the RT-PCR reads with MiXCR. The table shows 540,000 or so distinct CDR3 sequences, with 10% to 15% occurring only once. Source: PBMCs from blood, taken roughly 45 days after vaccination. These TCRs come from a man between 45 and 60 years old who received an inactivated influenza vaccine.

The table lists this clonotype with a few counts. This chain uses TRBV27 with TRBJ1-2; TRBD1 might be the D (6 bases). The V gene's germline CDR1 is MNHEY and CDR2 SMNVEV (reference sequence). The CDR3 has 13 residues. The V end was cut by 0 bases, the J end by 8 bases, with 10 bases between. CDR3 nucleotides: TGTGCCAGCAGTTTATCGACAGGAGAAGGCTACACCTTC. Amino acid sequence: CASSLSTGEGYTF.

This clonotype was counted ten times or more. The chain links TRBV29-1 to TRBJ2-7, with a possible D match to TRBD1 (6 bases). The CDR3 is made up of 13 amino acids. Trimming took off 7 bases at V and 2 bases at J, with 15 bases between the two ends. Germline CDR1 SQVTM, CDR2 ANQGSEA. CDR3 sequence: CSACTGQAYEQYF. As DNA, the CDR3 is TGCAGCGCCTGTACAGGGCAAGCCTACGAGCAGTACTTC.

This clonotype was seen more than once but under ten times. This sequence joins TRBV10-3 and TRBJ2-2; D remains ambiguous. The V gene lost 2 bases and the J gene lost 7 bases, with 20 bases spanning the gap. Germline assignment: CDR1 ENHRY and CDR2 SYGVKD. This CDR3 spans 17 amino acids. For the CDR3, the DNA is TGTGCCATCAGTGAGAGGTCGGGCGCGGCCACCCACGGGGAGCTGTTTTTT. The encoded protein is CAISERSGAATHGELFF.

This clonotype has a handful of counts. This chain connects TRBV12-3 or TRBV12-4 to TRBJ2-5, with D tentatively TRBD1 (5 bases). V lost 8 bases, J lost 3 bases, and 16 bases lay in between. The CDR3 sequence is 14 residues long. CDR3 nucleotides: TGTGCCAGCGTGCTCGGGCAGGACAAAGAGACCCAGTACTTC. Amino acid sequence: CASVLGQDKETQYF.

This clonotype was seen at least ten times. The CDR3 sequence is CASSLGWPNQETQYF. CDR3 bases: TGTGCCAGCAGCTTGGGTTGGCCGAATCAAGAGACCCAGTACTTC. The V gene is TRBV5-6, the J gene TRBJ2-5; no firm D call. The V end lost 0 bases, the J end lost 2 bases, and 11 bases lay between the germline ends. This CDR3 contains 15 residues. Germline V gene sequence: CDR1 SGHDT, CDR2 YYEEEE.

This clonotype was picked up a small number of times. The V and J genes are TRBV4-3 and TRBJ1-1; D not certain. Germline V gene lookup returns CDR1 LGHNA and CDR2 YSLEER. This CDR3 contains 14 residues. V was clipped by 6 bases and J by 3 bases, with 14 bases between them. The CDR3 reads CASSRRVSDTEAFF. CDR3 sequence (DNA): TGCGCCAGCAGTCGTAGGGTTTCGGACACTGAAGCTTTCTTT.

This chain links TRBV20-1 with TRBJ1-6, with D unclear. Between the trimmed V and J ends, which lost 0 bases and 13 bases, there was a span of 22 bases. Germline values: CDR1 DFQATT, CDR2 SNEGSKA (reference sequence). CDR3 length equals 16 residues. The CDR3, as DNA: TGCAGTGCTAGAGATGCGGGCGGACGGACCGTCTTCCCCCTCCACTTT. Translation: CSARDAGGRTVFPLHF.

The rearrangement uses TRBV29-1 and TRBJ2-3, with TRBD1 matching 8 bases. The V gene's germline CDR1 is SQVTM and CDR2 ANQGSEA. This CDR3 has 22 residues. With V trimmed by 3 bases and J by 4 bases, 30 bases remained unmatched. This CDR3 is CSVEPGTGKTHQKFEFADTQYF. CDR3 nucleotide sequence: TGCAGCGTTGAGCCCGGGACAGGAAAAACCCACCAAAAGTTTGAGTTTGCAGATACGCAGTATTTT.

This clonotype was seen only a few times. V gene TRBV27 combines with J gene TRBJ1-5; 7 positions agree with TRBD1. This CDR3 is built from 15 residues. Trimming removed 4 bases from V and 1 base from J; junction bases left unmatched: 4. Looked up from germline, CDR1 is MNHEY and CDR2 is SMNVEV (reference sequence). The CDR3 DNA sequence: TGTGCCAGCAGTTCCACAGGGGTCAGCAATCAGCCCCAGCATTTT. Its protein product is CASSSTGVSNQPQHF.

J is TRBJ1-1 and V is TRBV14; D gene uncertain. The CDR3 sequence is 13 residues long. The germline V gene has CDR1 SGHDN and CDR2 FVKESK. Trimming left V 3 bases short and J 4 bases short, with 9 bases between. Written as DNA, the CDR3 is TGTGCCAGCAGCCACTCACGCGCCACTGAAGCTTTCTTT. Translation: CASSHSRATEAFF.

The table lists this clonotype with a few counts. The chain carries TRBV5-1 and TRBJ2-1, with TRBD1 identical over 7 bases. This CDR3 is 14 amino acids long. Germline loops: CDR1 SGHRS, CDR2 YFSETQ. Trimming removed 6 bases from V and 3 bases from J; junction bases left unmatched: 6. Here the CDR3 DNA reads TGCGCCAGCATGGGGACAGCGAACTACAATGAGCAGTTCTTC. This sequence encodes CASMGTANYNEQFF.

The chain recombines TRBV5-1 with TRBJ2-3, with D unclear. Germline V lookup: CDR1 SGHRS, CDR2 YFSETQ. The CDR3 is 13 residues long. Trimming stripped 4 bases from V and 6 bases from J, with 12 bases between. This CDR3 is CASSVRTADTQYF. CDR3 nucleotides: TGCGCCAGCAGCGTCCGGACGGCCGATACGCAGTATTTT.

The rearrangement uses TRBV20-1 and TRBJ2-7, with D uncertain. V dropped 6 bases and J dropped 7 bases, with 19 bases sitting between them. CDR1 is DFQATT and CDR2 is SNEGSKA in the germline V gene (reference sequence). CDR3 length: 13 residues. The DNA for the CDR3 is TGCAGTGCCCGAGGAACCCTCGGTGGAGAGCAGTACTTC. Its protein product is CSARGTLGGEQYF.

This clonotype was seen more than once but under ten times. The chain employs TRBV2 and TRBJ2-1; 11 bases are shared with TRBD2. The CDR3 has 16 residues. The germline V gene has CDR1 SNHLY and CDR2 FYNNEI. The V segment lost 6 bases and the J segment 5 bases; nucleotides outside the gene matches: 9. The CDR3 DNA reads as TGTGCCAGCAGCCCCGGGACTAGCGGTTTCGACAATGAGCAGTTCTTC. Protein: CASSPGTSGFDNEQFF.

This chain joins TRBV4-3 and TRBJ2-3, with D perhaps matching TRBD2 (6 bases). Per germline, CDR1 LGHNA and CDR2 YSLEER. The CDR3 contains 15 residues. With 3 bases removed from V and 4 bases from J, the gap between germline ends came to 14 bases. The CDR3 bases are TGCGCCAGCAGCCAGACGACTAGATTTTCAGATACGCAGTATTTT. Protein: CASSQTTRFSDTQYF.

This clonotype has only a few counts. CDR3: CASSFGTETPETQYF. For the CDR3, the DNA is TGTGCCAGCAGCTTTGGGACAGAAACGCCGGAGACCCAGTACTTC. The chain has TRBV7-9 and TRBJ2-5, with 7 positions matching TRBD1. V lost 3 bases, J lost 5 bases, and 9 bases stayed unmatched. Per the germline V gene, CDR1 is SEHNR and CDR2 is FQNEAQ (reference sequence). The CDR3 has 15 residues.

This clonotype was observed a handful of times. This chain connects TRBV6-2 or TRBV6-3 to TRBJ1-2; TRBD1 might be the D (5 bases). Germline-derived CDR1 and CDR2 are MNHEY and SVGEGT. The CDR3 length is 13 residues. V was pared by 5 bases and J by 4 bases, with 11 bases between. CDR3 DNA: TGTGCCAGCAGTGGGGACGGTCGCTATGGCTACACCTTC. It is translated as CASSGDGRYGYTF.